This TCR beta chain originates from a study of blood T cells in healthy people across ages. Overall study: Per two T cells, about one barcoded beta molecule was captured through template switching.

Through a sample-barcoded 5' primer and a J-beta primer mix, a second PCR was run for roughly 7 to 12 cycles. The authors tagged each cDNA molecule using a template-switch adaptor with 12 random nucleotides. TCRdb re-called the 5' RACE reads with MiXCR, one entry per CDR3 protein. The data hold hundreds of thousands of distinct CDR3 sequences, with over 45% observed a single time. As regards this clonotype: What it recognizes is unknown. The junction shows a germline mismatch at one end, possibly a read error.

Study findings and constraints: Long-lived and aged donors differed, with more naive CD4+ cells and higher diversity in the long-lived.

Sequencing was carried out using blood. This sequence originates from a man aged 25-45 years in good health.

The CDR3 is CASNLRQANYNEQFF. CDR3 bases: TGTGCCAGCAACTTGAGACAGGCCAATTACAATGAGCAGTTCTTC. This chain uses TRBV5-5 with TRBJ2-1; weak D call: TRBD1 (6 bases). Germline V gives CDR1 SGHKS, CDR2 YYEKEE (reference sequence). The CDR3 has 15 amino acids.